The sequence of this TCR beta chain was determined in a study of T cell responses to AZD1222 COVID-19 vaccine (TCRdb year 2021). Background for the entire study: AZD1222 recipients whose second dose came at about 4 weeks and those whose second dose came at about 12 weeks were combined into one group, since spike-specific TCR depth and breadth did not differ between the two schedules. TCR sequencing was performed for about 250 trial participants, of whom roughly 200 were given two doses of AZD1222 and around 25 were given two doses of MenACWY control vaccine. Trial participants were enrolled by age into subgroups of 18-55, 56-69 and 70-plus years, and 148, 28 and 57 TCR-sequenced participants, respectively, were included in these subgroups. What the research found in general, with its limitations: Because no samples from the day 14 peak response were available, repertoires could be characterized only after the peak T cell response. Conclusions about previously exposed vaccinees were limited because only a handful of AZD1222 recipients were SARS-CoV-2 seropositive at baseline. After two AZD1222 doses, spike-specific TCR breadth and depth were significantly higher than at day 0 and than in MenACWY recipients. Most participants were white British and females outnumbered males, and the authors suggested that clonal diversity may have been underestimated. Epitopes outside the regions mutated in the B.1.351 and B.1.1.7 variants were reportedly recognized by nearly half of the unique spike-specific TCRs. In the small 56-69-year group, the increase in depth fell short of significance, most likely because of low power. The vaccine-associated CD4 TCRs covered the entire spike protein, and the dominant responses fell in regions 160-218 and 743-854.

As to this clone: This clone's antigen is unknown. No base quality values were provided; no much bigger clone lies one nucleotide off.

The CDR3 regions of human TCRbeta chains were analyzed by immunosequencing. Per the original workflow: TCRs in the repertoires were compared against a reference library of SARS-CoV-2-specific TCRs that had been generated with the MIRA antigen-specificity platform. Breadth was defined as the fraction of unique TCRs that were SARS-CoV-2-associated, and depth was defined as the fraction of total T cells that were SARS-CoV-2-associated. Using the MIRA data, each spike-specific TCR was assigned both to the spike region to which the TCR was reactive and to a CD4 or CD8 class. Log10-transformed breadth and depth values were compared by one-way ANOVA with Sidak's multiple comparisons tests. Here the immuneACCESS table is served through TCRdb, limited to in-frame sequences with V and J called. Missing clones are a known gap in these copies; in checked studies unresolved V genes cover under half, and the rest lacks a known reason. V and J calls and clone size are those listed in that table; D and trimming were worked out from the DNA. The sample contains some 120,000 clones, 65% to 85% of them found a single time. The leading ten clones occupy 9.4% of the sample.

The sample's time point label, in plain terms: baseline before first vaccination. Samples from vaccinated people were obtained from the UK trials COV001 and COV002, which included a single-blind randomized controlled phase 2/3 trial of AZD1222 (ChAdOx1 nCoV-19) in healthy adults. For TCRbeta chain sequencing, PBMC samples were collected from trial participants at day 0 and at day 28 after the second dose. V and J are truncated by 5 bases and 2 bases respectively, leaving an intervening sequence of 4 bases. Taken from cysteine to phenylalanine, the CDR3 has 13 residues. Only the CDR3 DNA is retained, 39 bases long and in frame from the first base. Reading the germline V gene gives CDR1 KGHSH and CDR2 LQKENI.

This receptor was taken from an adult in good health. Sequenced here: peripheral blood, sampled on day 0 of AZD1222 vaccination. This chain is built from TRBV18 and TRBJ2-6, with no confidently assigned D gene. CDR3 loop: CASSGTGANVLTF. The base sequence is TGTGCCAGCTCAGGGACTGGGGCCAACGTCCTGACTTTC. Beyond the CDR3, the reference TRBV18 and TRBJ2-6 genes provide the residues; the full variable domain reads: NAGVMQNPRHLVRRRGQEARLRCSPMKGHSHVYWYRQLPEEGLKFMVYLQKENIIDESGMPKERFSAEFPKEGPSILRIQQVVRGDSAAYFCASSGTGANVLTFGAGSRLTVL.